The 8 T cell receptor beta chains listed next were all sequenced from one sample in a study of blood T cell repertoires in COVID-19 (dated by TCRdb to about 2020). The method behind the library was the immunoSEQ multiplex PCR assay. The source is immuneACCESS, and TCRdb retained only in-frame sequences with V and J called. Part of the clones is not carried over; for the studies checked, unresolved V genes explain less than half of this, and the remainder is unexplained. Here the sample has approximately 97,000 clones; roughly nine tenths occur a single time. The ten largest clonotypes hold around 2% of the sample. The material sequenced was peripheral blood. These receptors were obtained from a man in his fifties with active COVID-19.

CDR3: CATFPGGAEDEKLFF. As DNA, the CDR3 is TGTGCCACCTTCCCAGGGGGCGCTGAGGATGAAAAACTGTTTTTT. J is TRBJ1-4 and V is TRBV10-3; 8 positions match TRBD1. This CDR3 spans 15 amino acids. J gave up 6 bases and V 10 bases, and 13 bases lay outside the gene matches. Germline V CDR1 and CDR2: ENHRY, SYGVKD.

This clone has a single count. The chain links TRBV7-2 to TRBJ1-5; D uncertain. Germline loops: CDR1 SGHTA, CDR2 FQGNSA. The V gene lost 6 bases and the J gene lost 1 base, with 10 bases spanning the gap. This CDR3 is 14 amino acids long. This chain's CDR3 is CASSPTLSNQPQHF. The DNA for the CDR3 is TGTGCCAGCAGTCCCACTTTGAGCAATCAGCCCCAGCATTTT.

This clone was detected once. V is TRBV10-3 and J is TRBJ1-3; D not certain. The germline V gene encodes CDR1 ENHRY and CDR2 SYGVKD. The CDR3 runs to 13 residues. V lost 0 bases to trimming and J lost 8 bases, with 8 bases between them. The CDR3 nucleotides read TGTGCCATCAGTGAGTCGATTGCGGACACCATATATTTT. It yields the protein CAISESIADTIYF.

This CDR3 is CAISETQKTSSGELFF. CDR3 DNA sequence: TGTGCCATCAGTGAGACTCAGAAAACTAGTAGCGGGGAGCTGTTTTTT. The V call is TRBV10-3, the J call TRBJ2-2; TRBD2 might be the D (5 bases). This CDR3 comprises 16 residues. CDR1 and CDR2 from the germline V gene are ENHRY and SYGVKD. Deletions cut 2 bases from V and 7 bases from J, with 17 bases between.

The V gene is TRBV11-2, the J gene TRBJ2-7, with a tentative D call TRBD2 (5 bases). The CDR3 length is 16 residues. CDR1 is SGHAT and CDR2 is FQNNGV in the germline V gene. V was clipped by 0 bases and J by 1 base, with 13 bases between them. The CDR3 spells CASSLDGGRWSYEQYF. As DNA, the CDR3 is TGTGCCAGCAGCTTAGATGGAGGCAGGTGGTCCTACGAGCAGTACTTC.

The V gene is TRBV19, the J gene TRBJ2-1, with 11 bases fitting TRBD1. The trim removed 3 bases at V and 8 bases at J, leaving 3 bases unmatched. The CDR3 contains 14 residues. CDR1 and CDR2 from the germline V gene are LNHDA and SQIVND (reference sequence). The DNA for the CDR3 is TGTGCCAGTAGTATCGGACAGGGGGCCCATGAGCAGTTCTTC. Its protein is CASSIGQGAHEQFF.

The count of this clone is one. This chain joins TRBV5-6 and TRBJ1-6; D gene unclear. This CDR3 spans 14 amino acids. The germline V gene encodes CDR1 SGHDT and CDR2 YYEEEE. V lost 0 bases to trimming and J lost 9 bases, with 10 bases between them. CDR3 nucleotides: TGTGCCAGCAGCTTGGCACTAACCCTTTCACCCCTCCACTTT. It codes for CASSLALTLSPLHF.

The rearrangement joins TRBV2 to TRBJ1-6, with TRBD1 as a possible D gene (5 bases). The CDR3 consists of 16 residues. The V gene lost 4 bases and the J gene lost 10 bases, with 20 bases spanning the gap. Germline V lookup: CDR1 SNHLY, CDR2 FYNNEI. The CDR3 region is CASSVGGSQLGSPLHF. The CDR3 DNA reads as TGTGCCAGCAGTGTGGGGGGGTCTCAGCTGGGGTCACCCCTCCACTTT.